These T cell receptor beta chains were read from a single sample in a study of blood T cell repertoires in COVID-19. Assay used: immunoSEQ multiplex PCR; TCRdb lists only in-frame clones, some missing. The sample carries some 290,000 clones, less than 90% recorded once. Specimen: peripheral blood. Receptor source: a man aged 60 to 69 who had recovered from COVID-19. Each CDR3 is given with its conserved first and last residue. Fields, in order: CDR3 DNA, CDR3 protein, J gene, V gene, clone size, D gene. D genes are given only for firm matches. Size is omitted from some rows. Given values are once, few, many or a class for expanded clones.

TGTGCCAGCAGAGCCAACAATCAGCCCCAGCATTTT CASRANNQPQHF TRBJ1-5 TRBV6-5 NA NA
TGTGCCAGCAGCTACGGGACAGGGCCGAACACTGAAGCTTTCTTT CASSYGTGPNTEAFF TRBJ1-1 TRBV5-8 NA TRBD1
TGTGCCAGCAGCCGCTTCGGTGGGGGGGACACCGGGGAGCTGTTTTTT CASSRFGGGDTGELFF TRBJ2-2 TRBV3-1/TRBV3-2 NA TRBD2
TGTGCCAGCAGCTTAGATGGCAGGGATAATTCACCCCTCCACTTT CASSLDGRDNSPLHF TRBJ1-6 TRBV7-9 NA NA
TGTGCCAGCAGCCTATACAGGATGAACACTGAAGCTTTCTTT CASSLYRMNTEAFF TRBJ1-1 TRBV3-1/TRBV3-2 NA NA
TGTGCCAGCAGTCCCAGCAGAGGGTTGTTACTGGGTCAGCCCCAGCATTTT CASSPSRGLLLGQPQHF TRBJ1-5 TRBV6-6 NA NA
TGTGCCAGCAGTGACGTGGACAGGGGGCTTGTGACCCAGTACTTC CASSDVDRGLVTQYF TRBJ2-5 TRBV6-1 once TRBD1
TGTGCCAGCTCACCGGGACTAAAAATGGGCAATGAGCAGTTCTTC CASSPGLKMGNEQFF TRBJ2-1 TRBV18 NA TRBD2
TGTGCCAGCAGAAACAGGGGGCGACAGACCGGGGAGCTGTTTTTT CASRNRGRQTGELFF TRBJ2-2 TRBV3-1/TRBV3-2 NA TRBD1
TGTGCCAGTAGTATATCGGCGAGAGGCTATGGCTACACCTTC CASSISARGYGYTF TRBJ1-2 TRBV19 NA NA
TGTGCCAGCAGTTACTCTAGCGGGAGTGGCGAGCAGTACTTC CASSYSSGSGEQYF TRBJ2-7 TRBV6-6 NA TRBD2
TGTGCCAGCAGCGCTGGCCGGGACAGGCCCCTTTGGGAGCAGTACTTC CASSAGRDRPLWEQYF TRBJ2-7 TRBV9 NA TRBD1
TGCGCCAGCAGCCCCCGAGGGGGGGCAACTAATGAAAAACTGTTTTTT CASSPRGGATNEKLFF TRBJ1-4 TRBV5-1 NA NA
TGCGCCAGCAGCTCCCTAGGGGGGGCAGACAATGAGCAGTTCTTC CASSSLGGADNEQFF TRBJ2-1 TRBV5-1 NA NA
TGCGCCAGCAGCCAAGTCGCGGGACGCTCAACGAACACCGGGGAGCTGTTTTTT CASSQVAGRSTNTGELFF TRBJ2-2 TRBV4-1 NA NA
TGTGCCACCAGCAGAGCTAGCGGGGGGGCTTTCGAGCAGTTCTTC CATSRASGGAFEQFF TRBJ2-1 TRBV15 NA TRBD2
TGCGCCAGCAGCCAATGGCGGGAGGGGCAGTACGAGCAGTACTTC CASSQWREGQYEQYF TRBJ2-7 TRBV4-1 NA TRBD2
TGTGCCAGCAGTACGACAGGGGGCGCAGGCGGCTACACCTTC CASSTTGGAGGYTF TRBJ1-2 TRBV9 few TRBD1
TGTGCCAGCAGCACGACTACCCGCCGGGCCAATGAGCAGTTCTTC CASSTTTRRANEQFF TRBJ2-1 TRBV27 once NA
TGTGCCAGCAGCTCGGTGACTGGTGGCTACACCTTC CASSSVTGGYTF TRBJ1-2 TRBV5-5 NA NA
TGTGCCAGCAGCTTAGACGCAACTAGCGGGCCTATCTACGAGCAGTACTTC CASSLDATSGPIYEQYF TRBJ2-7 TRBV7-2 NA TRBD2
TGTGCCAGCAGCCCCCCTGGGAGTAGTCTTGAGCAGTACTTC CASSPPGSSLEQYF TRBJ2-7 TRBV5-4 NA NA
TGTGCCAGCAGCTCAGTCTGGGGGGGCGACTATGGCTACACCTTC CASSSVWGGDYGYTF TRBJ1-2 TRBV6-6 once NA
TGTGCCAGCAGCCGAGGGAGCTCCTACAATGAGCAGTTCTTC CASSRGSSYNEQFF TRBJ2-1 TRBV14 NA NA
TGTGCCAGTAGCACAGGGAACATCGGCGAGCAGTACTTC CASSTGNIGEQYF TRBJ2-7 TRBV19 NA NA
TGTGCCAGCAGCCAATATACCACGCAGGGAAACACCATATATTTT CASSQYTTQGNTIYF TRBJ1-3 TRBV3-1/TRBV3-2 NA NA
TGCGCCAGCAGCCAAGAGCTGCGGGTCGGGGAGCTGTTTTTT CASSQELRVGELFF TRBJ2-2 TRBV4-1 NA NA
TGTGCCAGCAGAATACTCCCTAGCGGGTTGACTCCCGTCGGTCAAGAGACCCAGTACTTC CASRILPSGLTPVGQETQYF TRBJ2-5 TRBV9 NA TRBD2
TGTGCCAGCAGTGATGGGGCCGCGAACACCGGGGAGCTGTTTTTT CASSDGAANTGELFF TRBJ2-2 TRBV2 NA NA
TGTGCCAGCAGCTTGGGTCCCCTAGCGGGAATAATAGAGACCCAGTACTTC CASSLGPLAGIIETQYF TRBJ2-5 TRBV5-6 NA TRBD2
TGCGCCAGCAGCCAAAGACCGGCTAGCGGGAGCACAGATACGCAGTATTTT CASSQRPASGSTDTQYF TRBJ2-3 TRBV4-1 NA TRBD2
TGTGCCAGCTCACCCATAGATGTCTATGGCTACACCTTC CASSPIDVYGYTF TRBJ1-2 TRBV18 once NA
TGTGCCAGCAGCTTATTCGGCGGGAGAAACGATGAGCAGTTCTTC CASSLFGGRNDEQFF TRBJ2-1 TRBV7-2 NA TRBD2
TGTGCTAGTGCCAACCCGGGACAGGTTGGGAATGAGCAGTTCTTC CASANPGQVGNEQFF TRBJ2-1 TRBV12-5 NA TRBD1
TGCGCCAGCAGCCGCCCGCCAACTAGCGCCAACTCCTACGAGCAGTACTTC CASSRPPTSANSYEQYF TRBJ2-7 TRBV4-1 few TRBD2
TGCGCCAGCAGCTTGGGGACAGGGGGCGAAGAGACCCAGTACTTC CASSLGTGGEETQYF TRBJ2-5 TRBV5-1 NA TRBD1
TGTGCCAGCAGCCAAGGTGGCAGGGGGAACGGCTACACCTTC CASSQGGRGNGYTF TRBJ1-2 TRBV3-1/TRBV3-2 few TRBD1
TGTGCCACCAGCAGAGCAGGAAGCTCCTACAATGAGCAGTTCTTC CATSRAGSSYNEQFF TRBJ2-1 TRBV15 NA NA
TGTGCCACCAGCAGAGATAGGGGACTCAGCAATGAGCAGTTCTTC CATSRDRGLSNEQFF TRBJ2-1 TRBV15 NA NA
TGTGCCAGCAGCCATAACACTGAAGCTTTCTTT CASSHNTEAFF TRBJ1-1 TRBV7-9 NA NA
TGTGCCAGCAGCGATAGGGGGGATACGCAGTATTTT CASSDRGDTQYF TRBJ2-3 TRBV3-1/TRBV3-2 NA NA
TGTGCCAGCAGCTTAGATGCGGGGCAGTTCTTC CASSLDAGQFF TRBJ2-1 TRBV7-2 NA NA
TGTGCCACCAAGGACAGGAGGAACACTGAAGCTTTCTTT CATKDRRNTEAFF TRBJ1-1 TRBV19 NA TRBD1
TGCGCCAGCAGCCATGCAGGGAGGTCCTATAATTCACCCCTCCACTTT CASSHAGRSYNSPLHF TRBJ1-6 TRBV4-1 NA NA
TGTGCCAGCAGCCTAAACAGGGAGATTGGAAACACCATATATTTT CASSLNREIGNTIYF TRBJ1-3 TRBV7-9 NA NA
TGTGCCAGCAGTTACTCGTGGACAGGGGAGCAGCCCCAGCATTTT CASSYSWTGEQPQHF TRBJ1-5 TRBV6-5 NA TRBD1
TGCAGCGTTCTAGGGGTCGACACTGAAGCTTTCTTT CSVLGVDTEAFF TRBJ1-1 TRBV29-1 NA NA
TGTGCCAGTAGCCTACAGGGGGCTATAGATGAGCAGTTCTTC CASSLQGAIDEQFF TRBJ2-1 TRBV19 many TRBD1
TGTGCCAGCAGCCAAGTACAGGTCACCGGGGAGCTGTTTTTT CASSQVQVTGELFF TRBJ2-2 TRBV3-1/TRBV3-2 NA NA
TGTGCCAGCAGTCCTCGACAGGGTCAATTCGAGCAGTACTTC CASSPRQGQFEQYF TRBJ2-7 TRBV27 NA TRBD1
TGTGCCAGTAGTATCGAGGGAGGTCGGACTGAAGCTTTCTTT CASSIEGGRTEAFF TRBJ1-1 TRBV19 NA NA
TGTGCCAGCAGCTTCCGGGGGATTAGCTCCTACGAGCAGTACTTC CASSFRGISSYEQYF TRBJ2-7 TRBV5-5 NA NA
TGTGCCAGCAGTTTGCGGACAGGGGTTTCCGGGACCCAGTACTTC CASSLRTGVSGTQYF TRBJ2-5 TRBV27 NA TRBD1
TGTGCCCCCCCGTCTAAGAGCAATCAGCCCCAGCATTTT CAPPSKSNQPQHF TRBJ1-5 TRBV28 many NA
TGTGCCAGCAGTTACTTGGGGCATGACTATAATTCACCCCTCCACTTT CASSYLGHDYNSPLHF TRBJ1-6 TRBV6-5 NA NA
TGCGCCAGCAGCTTAACCGGGGAATCCTACGAGCAGTACTTC CASSLTGESYEQYF TRBJ2-7 TRBV5-1 few NA
TGTGCCAGCAGCTTGTGGTCCAGCTACGAGCAGTACTTC CASSLWSSYEQYF TRBJ2-7 TRBV5-6 NA NA